This T cell receptor (beta chain) appears in the sequencing data of a study of blood T cell repertoires in COVID-19. For the study at large: The study drew acute and convalescent COVID-19 samples from the United States, Italy and Spain. From T cells, B-cell-depleted T cells, or PBMCs came the material, which was cDNA or gDNA.

Germline V gives CDR1 SGHTA, CDR2 FQGNSA. J was trimmed by 4 bases and V by 2 bases; bases with no gene match: 7. There are 19 residues in the CDR3. Original processing methods: Estimates of nucleated cell counts were drawn from the amplification of reference gene primers. The assay was immunoSEQ multiplex PCR, and TCRdb's table has in-frame clones only and misses some. V, J and clone size were drawn from that table, and D and trimming were deduced from the DNA. Here the sample spans 110,000 or so clones, 75% to 90% being singletons. The chain carries TRBV7-2 and TRBJ2-2; 16 nucleotides line up with TRBD2. This receptor was identified in a human donor in a cohort sampled during active COVID-19. Sequenced: peripheral blood. In DNA, the CDR3 is TGTGCCAGCAGCTTATGGGGACTAGCGGGGGGGCCGTCCACCGGGGAGCTGTTTTTT. Translating gives CASSLWGLAGGPSTGELFF.